The sequence of this TCR beta chain was determined in a study of shared clonotypes between healthy human individuals. Whole-study findings and limits: Some naive CD4 clonotypes, roughly 4.5%, turned up in common across several donors.

Turning to this clone: Its antigen is unknown.

Clones were read by immunoSEQ multiplex PCR, and TCRdb kept only the in-frame ones, dropping some. The sample holds 1.5 million to 1.9 million clones; around 98% are singletons and the top ten take 0.4% to 0.45%. CDR1 and CDR2 from the germline V gene are LGHNA and YSLEER. The CDR3 extends over 14 amino acids. The V and J ends lost 0 bases and 5 bases respectively, with 10 bases between them. Study donors comprised healthy, HIV-negative adults devoid of recent acute infection or vaccination. Input material: naive CD4+ T cells sorted from blood. Subset specified: CD45RA+ positively selected. The chain combines TRBV4-3 with TRBJ2-5; no definite D call. This clonotype was sampled from a man aged 30 to 39 in good health. CDR3: CASSQEIRRETQYF. As DNA, the CDR3 is TGCGCCAGCAGCCAAGAGATTCGACGGGAGACCCAGTACTTC.